The rows below give T cell receptor beta chains drawn from one sample of a study of naive and memory T cell subsets. TCRdb processed the UMI-ligation and nested PCR reads anew with MiXCR; each CDR3 protein has one entry. The table has tens of thousands of distinct CDR3 sequences, about 8.2% seen once. Sequenced sample: naive CD8+ T cells from blood. The receptors come from a human donor in good health. Both conserved end residues are part of each CDR3. A D gene is named only where the DNA matches it firmly. Not every row has a clone size; where given, it reads once, few, many or a size class.

TRBV12-3/TRBV12-4	TRBJ2-1	-	-	CASSFGGSYNEQFF	TGTGCCAGCAGTTTCGGCGGCTCCTACAATGAGCAGTTCTTC
TRBV29-1	TRBJ2-3	TRBD2	-	CSVGTSGNSDTQYF	TGCAGCGTCGGGACTAGCGGGAACTCAGATACGCAGTATTTT
TRBV4-1	TRBJ2-3	-	many	CASSQDPGDTQYF	TGCGCCAGCAGCCAAGACCCGGGGGATACGCAGTATTTT
TRBV27	TRBJ1-1	TRBD1	many	CASILHGTGVLTEAFF	TGTGCCAGCATTCTCCACGGGACAGGAGTTTTGACTGAAGCTTTCTTT
TRBV9	TRBJ1-2	-	many	CASGLRGDGYTF	TGTGCCAGCGGCCTTAGGGGGGATGGCTACACCTTC
TRBV30	TRBJ1-1	TRBD1	few	CACQSGDRGRIEAFF	TGTGCCTGTCAGAGTGGGGACAGGGGGCGAATTGAAGCTTTCTTT
TRBV6-5	TRBJ2-7	TRBD2	-	CASSPSPSGSPEQYF	TGTGCCAGCAGTCCCTCACCTAGCGGGAGTCCCGAGCAGTACTTC
TRBV4-1	TRBJ2-2	-	few	CASSSAGTGELFF	TGCGCCAGCAGCTCGGCGGGCACCGGGGAGCTGTTTTTT
TRBV27	TRBJ2-2	-	many	CASSLAAGELFF	TGTGCCAGCAGTTTAGCCGCCGGGGAGCTGTTTTTT
TRBV5-1	TRBJ1-3	-	-	CASSLNGDTSGNTIYF	TGCGCCAGCAGCTTGAATGGGGACACCTCTGGAAACACCATATATTTT
TRBV4-1	TRBJ2-1	-	-	CASSQTVIFNNEQFF	TGCGCCAGCAGCCAGACAGTCATTTTTAACAATGAGCAGTTCTTC
TRBV6-2/TRBV6-3	TRBJ2-6	-	many	CASTLFSPRYSGANVLTF	TGTGCCAGCACCCTCTTTAGCCCCAGATACTCTGGGGCCAACGTCCTGACTTTC
TRBV28	TRBJ1-6	-	-	CASSLQNVYNSPLHF	TGTGCCAGCAGTTTACAAAATGTTTATAATTCACCCCTCCACTTT
TRBV4-1	TRBJ2-7	-	-	CASSQGYGGSYEQYF	TGCGCCAGCAGCCAAGGTTACGGGGGTTCCTACGAGCAGTACTTC
TRBV6-5	TRBJ2-7	-	-	CASSYAGTPPYEQYF	TGTGCCAGCAGTTACGCCGGGACCCCACCCTACGAGCAGTACTTC
TRBV27	TRBJ1-6	TRBD1	-	CASSSGQGSSPLHF	TGTGCCAGCAGTTCCGGACAGGGAAGCTCACCCCTCCACTTT
TRBV15	TRBJ2-1	TRBD2	few	CATSRDSVAGVNNEQFF	TGTGCCACCAGCAGAGATTCGGTAGCGGGAGTTAACAATGAGCAGTTCTTC
TRBV12-5	TRBJ2-1	-	many	CASGLGVEIEQFF	TGTGCTAGTGGTTTGGGGGTGGAGATTGAGCAGTTCTTC
TRBV19	TRBJ2-7	-	-	CASSIWDGSYEQYF	TGTGCCAGTAGTATATGGGACGGTTCCTACGAGCAGTACTTC
TRBV6-5	TRBJ2-5	-	many	CASSWSGTRETQYF	TGTGCCAGCAGTTGGTCCGGGACAAGAGAGACCCAGTACTTC
TRBV29-1	TRBJ2-1	-	-	CSVGVARGEQFF	TGCAGCGTTGGAGTAGCCCGGGGGGAGCAGTTCTTC
TRBV29-1	TRBJ1-1	-	-	CSVVTDTEAFF	TGCAGCGTTGTGACGGACACTGAAGCTTTCTTT
TRBV19	TRBJ1-1	TRBD1	many	CASSPTGGTEAFF	TGTGCCAGTAGTCCAACAGGGGGCACTGAAGCTTTCTTT
TRBV7-6	TRBJ2-7	-	many	CASSLLTHREQYF	TGTGCCAGCAGCTTACTCACCCATCGCGAGCAGTACTTC
TRBV15	TRBJ1-5	TRBD1	-	CATSRDGTARSNQPQHF	TGTGCCACCAGCAGAGATGGGACAGCCCGTAGCAATCAGCCCCAGCATTTT
TRBV28	TRBJ2-3	TRBD2	-	CASTPLAGGGTDTQYF	TGTGCCAGTACCCCCTTAGCGGGAGGAGGCACAGATACGCAGTATTTT
TRBV12-5	TRBJ2-5	-	few	CASGFQKETQYF	TGTGCTAGTGGTTTTCAGAAAGAGACCCAGTACTTC
TRBV28	TRBJ2-3	TRBD2	many	CASHSGTSSTDTQYF	TGTGCCAGCCATAGCGGGACTTCTAGCACAGATACGCAGTATTTT
TRBV29-1	TRBJ1-2	-	many	CSVPQGAYGYTF	TGCAGCGTTCCCCAGGGCGCCTATGGCTACACCTTC
TRBV7-6	TRBJ2-7	TRBD2	many	CASSLSPAGSGEQYF	TGTGCCAGCAGCTTAAGTCCAGCGGGGTCGGGGGAGCAGTACTTC
TRBV27	TRBJ2-7	TRBD1	-	CASSLGQGGFEQYF	TGTGCCAGCAGTCTTGGACAGGGGGGTTTCGAGCAGTACTTC
TRBV30	TRBJ2-7	-	few	CAYSGLRSYEQYF	TGTGCCTATTCAGGGTTAAGGTCCTACGAGCAGTACTTC
TRBV10-3	TRBJ2-1	TRBD2	many	CAISESPVGTSGSNEQFF	TGTGCCATCAGTGAGTCGCCAGTGGGGACTAGCGGGAGTAATGAGCAGTTCTTC
TRBV28	TRBJ1-4	-	few	CASSLAEKLFF	TGTGCCAGCAGTTTAGCTGAAAAACTGTTTTTT
TRBV6-4	TRBJ2-1	TRBD2	few	CASSQTPGLAGPSSYNEQFF	TGTGCCAGCAGTCAGACTCCGGGACTAGCGGGTCCAAGCTCCTACAATGAGCAGTTCTTC
TRBV27	TRBJ2-3	TRBD2	many	CASRGLAVTDTQYF	TGTGCCAGCAGAGGACTAGCTGTCACAGATACGCAGTATTTT
TRBV23-1	TRBJ2-7	TRBD1	few	CASSQSGQGDEQYF	TGCGCCAGCAGTCAATCGGGACAGGGCGACGAGCAGTACTTC
TRBV29-1	TRBJ2-1	-	few	CSVEDFGNKPAGEQFF	TGCAGCGTTGAAGATTTCGGCAACAAACCGGCGGGTGAGCAGTTCTTC
TRBV5-5	TRBJ2-1	-	-	CASGVGNEQFF	TGTGCCAGCGGAGTGGGAAATGAGCAGTTCTTC
TRBV12-3/TRBV12-4	TRBJ2-7	-	many	CASSLASSYEQYF	TGTGCCAGCAGTTTAGCGAGCTCCTACGAGCAGTACTTC